This passage covers 29 T cell receptor beta chains from one sample sequenced in a study of blood T cell repertoires in COVID-19. The method was immunoSEQ multiplex PCR; TCRdb's version includes in-frame clones alone and lacks a portion of them. The table includes a few hundred thousand clones, around 87% detected once. The sequencing sample was made of PBMCs or T cells enriched from blood (not recorded which). Receptors were obtained from a man aged 25-45 years in a cohort exposed to, infected with or recovered from COVID-19 (not recorded which).

The chain employs TRBV20-1 and TRBJ1-1; D ambiguous. The CDR3 sequence is 10 residues long. V lost 6 bases and J lost 3, with 5 bases in between. Looked up from germline, CDR1 is DFQATT and CDR2 is SNEGSKA (reference sequence). In DNA form, the CDR3 reads TGCAGTGCGCCGGACACTGAAGCTTTCTTT. Translation gives CSAPDTEAFF.

This clone turned up a few times. The rearrangement uses TRBV7-3 and TRBJ2-3; TRBD2 matches at 8 bases. The trim removed 5 bases at V and 4 bases at J, leaving 8 bases unmatched. The V gene's germline CDR1 is SGHTA and CDR2 FQGTGA. The CDR3 runs to 15 residues. This chain's CDR3 is CASSLDGAGADTQYF. The CDR3 DNA reads as TGTGCCAGCAGCCTAGACGGAGCGGGAGCAGATACGCAGTATTTT.

V is TRBV28 and J is TRBJ2-7; TRBD1 might be the D (5 bases). V dropped 5 bases and J dropped 5 bases, with 13 bases sitting between them. This CDR3 spans 13 amino acids. Per germline, CDR1 MDHEN and CDR2 SYDVKM. CDR3 protein: CASSRQGGNEQYF. CDR3 DNA: TGTGCCAGCAGTAGGCAGGGTGGGAACGAGCAGTACTTC.

The V and J genes are TRBV5-1 and TRBJ2-7; 7 positions match TRBD1. The CDR3 is 17 amino acids. CDR1 is SGHRS and CDR2 is YFSETQ in the germline V gene. V trimming: 4 bases; J trimming: 3 bases; junction bases outside the gene matches: 16. CDR3 sequence reads: CASSHDFLRGRDYEQYF. The CDR3 bases are TGCGCCAGCAGCCACGACTTCCTGAGGGGGCGCGACTACGAGCAGTACTTC.

This chain links TRBV2 with TRBJ2-2, with D tentatively TRBD2 (6 bases). Germline V gives CDR1 SNHLY, CDR2 FYNNEI. V was pared by 0 bases and J by 1 base, with 6 bases between. The CDR3 spans 15 residues. The CDR3 loop reads CASSEAGGNTGELFF. CDR3 DNA: TGTGCCAGCAGTGAAGCGGGGGGGAACACCGGGGAGCTGTTTTTT.

The rearrangement links TRBV3-1 (or the pseudogene TRBV3-2) to TRBJ2-5; D may be TRBD1 (7 bases). Germline V gene lookup returns CDR1 LGHDT and CDR2 YNNKEL (reference sequence). There are 16 residues in the CDR3. Trimming removed 1 base at V and 4 bases at J, with 16 bases between. The CDR3 DNA is TGTGCCAGCAGCCAAGTACTTGGGCAGGGGGGAGAGACCCAGTACTTC. It translates to CASSQVLGQGGETQYF.

The chain joins TRBV6-1 to TRBJ1-1, with no clear D. V was shortened by 0 bases and J by 0 bases, with 14 bases between the two germline ends. CDR1 is MNHNS and CDR2 is SASEGT in the germline V gene. The CDR3 consists of 17 residues. The CDR3 DNA is TGTGCCAGCAGTGAAGCCGCGGGAACGACGTTGAACACTGAAGCTTTCTTT. This sequence encodes CASSEAAGTTLNTEAFF.

V is TRBV27 and J is TRBJ2-2, with 11 bases aligning to TRBD2. Per the germline V gene, CDR1 is MNHEY and CDR2 is SMNVEV (reference sequence). The trim removed 2 bases at V and 5 bases at J, leaving 10 bases unmatched. There are 18 residues in the CDR3. The CDR3 loop reads CASSLLSIGLAGTGELFF. The DNA for the CDR3 is TGTGCCAGCAGTTTACTTAGCATAGGACTAGCGGGTACCGGGGAGCTGTTTTTT.

The J gene is TRBJ1-1, the V gene TRBV7-2; D gene uncertain. Germline loops: CDR1 SGHTA, CDR2 FQGNSA. The V end lost 6 bases, the J end lost 3 bases, and 14 bases lay between the germline ends. The CDR3 is 14 amino acids. The CDR3 nucleotides are TGTGCCAGCAGTTTACTGCGGGGAGACACTGAAGCTTTCTTT. Translation gives CASSLLRGDTEAFF.

V usage is TRBV27 and J usage is TRBJ2-1; tentative D call: TRBD2 (5 bases). The CDR3 loop spans 16 amino acids. Germline V gives CDR1 MNHEY, CDR2 SMNVEV (reference sequence). Trimming left V 4 bases short and J 4 bases short, with 17 bases between. In nucleotides, the CDR3 is TGTGCCAGCAGTTCCGCCGCAGGAGGAGGTTACAATGAGCAGTTCTTC. The encoded protein is CASSSAAGGGYNEQFF.

The chain uses TRBV5-8 and TRBJ1-5, with 7 nucleotides matching TRBD1. This CDR3 region has 15 residues. Germline CDR1 reads SGHTS; CDR2 reads YDEGEE. The J segment lost 4 bases and the V segment lost 2 bases, leaving 6 bases of the junction unmatched. CDR3 in DNA: TGTGCCAGCAGCTTAGACAGGGCAGGGAATCAGCCCCAGCATTTT. This translates into CASSLDRAGNQPQHF.

This chain uses TRBV19 with TRBJ2-5; 7 bases map to TRBD1. Germline-derived CDR1 and CDR2 are LNHDA and SQIVND (reference sequence). The CDR3 contains 12 residues. Trimming cost V 8 bases and J 1 base; bases outside gene matches: 1. CDR3 nucleotides: TGTGCCAGTGGGACAGTCCAAGAGACCCAGTACTTC. This codes for CASGTVQETQYF.

The CDR3 nucleotides are TGTGCCAGCAGTCTCGCAGGACAGAACTATGGCTACACCTTC. Protein sequence: CASSLAGQNYGYTF. The V and J genes are TRBV6-2 or TRBV6-3 and TRBJ1-2, with a weak D call TRBD1 (6 bases). Germline-derived CDR1 and CDR2 are MNHEY and SVGEGT. The germline V and J ends were trimmed by 5 bases and 2 bases, with 12 bases remaining between them. The length of the CDR3 is 14 residues.

The chain links TRBV27 to TRBJ2-1; 7 nucleotides line up with TRBD2. CDR3 size: 14 residues. The germline gives CDR1 MNHEY, CDR2 SMNVEV (reference sequence). V was clipped by 11 bases and J by 3 bases; unmatched bases: 10. CDR3 loop: CASRSASGYNEQFF. CDR3 coding DNA: TGTGCCTCTCGGTCGGCTAGCGGCTACAATGAGCAGTTCTTC.

CDR3 bases: TGTGCCAGCAGCGTAGAAGTAGCGGGAGTCCCTAGATCTAGCTCCTACAATGAGCAGTTCTTC. Protein sequence: CASSVEVAGVPRSSSYNEQFF. This chain links TRBV7-3 with TRBJ2-1; 9 bases are shared with TRBD2. Unmatched junction bases numbered 20, after V lost 5 bases and J lost 0 bases. The CDR3 extends over 21 amino acids. Germline assignment: CDR1 SGHTA and CDR2 FQGTGA.

The chain carries TRBV5-8 and TRBJ1-2, with D maybe TRBD1 (5 bases). The CDR3 runs 17 residues. Trimming pared 1 base from V and 6 bases from J, leaving 22 bases between. CDR1 SGHTS and CDR2 YDEGEE come from the germline V gene. CDR3 coding DNA: TGTGCCAGCAGCTTGCGGACACCCAGGACGAGTACGGATGGCTACACCTTC. It specifies CASSLRTPRTSTDGYTF.

V is TRBV9 and J is TRBJ1-2, with D unresolved. V gave up 3 bases and J gave up 4 bases, with 16 bases separating them. CDR1 and CDR2 (germline): SGDLS, YYNGEE. This CDR3 comprises 15 residues. The chain's CDR3 is CASSGSVGRGYGYTF. Written as DNA, the CDR3 is TGTGCCAGCAGCGGATCGGTCGGCCGAGGCTATGGCTACACCTTC.

The chain carries TRBV5-1 and TRBJ2-1; D is possibly TRBD1 (5 bases). The germline V gene encodes CDR1 SGHRS and CDR2 YFSETQ. Trimming shortened V by 2 bases and J by 0 bases, and 9 bases separated the two germline ends. CDR3 length equals 15 residues. The CDR3 bases are TGCGCCAGCAGCTTTCCAAGGGGCTCCTACAATGAGCAGTTCTTC. It encodes CASSFPRGSYNEQFF. The whole variable domain, remainder taken from reference TRBV5-1 and TRBJ2-1, is KAGVTQTPRYLIKTRGQQVTLSCSPISGHRSVSWYQQTPGQGLQFLFEYFSETQRNKGNFPGRFSGRQFSNSRSEMNVSTLELGDSALYLCASSFPRGSYNEQFFGPGTRLTVL.

This clone is a singleton in its sample. The chain employs TRBV9 and TRBJ2-2; a weak D match, TRBD1 (5 bases). From germline, CDR1 is SGDLS and CDR2 YYNGEE. V was clipped by 3 bases and J by 6 bases, with 12 bases between them. This CDR3 is built from 14 residues. CDR3: CASSATVGPGELFF. Here the CDR3 DNA reads TGTGCCAGCAGCGCCACGGTGGGGCCCGGGGAGCTGTTTTTT.

This clone was seen a single time. V gene TRBV6-5 combines with J gene TRBJ2-7, with a possible D match to TRBD2 (6 bases). The CDR3 has 15 residues. V shed 5 bases and J shed 4 bases, with 18 bases lying between them. Germline V gene sequence: CDR1 MNHEY, CDR2 SVGAGI. The CDR3 region has the DNA TGTGCCAGCAGTCTCTCGGGACTGCCAGATTACGAGCAGTACTTC. Its translation: CASSLSGLPDYEQYF.

The chain couples TRBV19 to TRBJ2-1, with TRBD1 as a possible D gene (6 bases). Trimming shortened V by 5 bases and J by 2 bases, and 13 bases separated the two germline ends. Germline CDR1 and CDR2: LNHDA and SQIVND (reference sequence). The CDR3 covers 15 residues. CDR3 loop: CASSPKDSPYNEQFF. In DNA form, the CDR3 reads TGTGCCAGTAGTCCGAAGGACAGTCCCTACAATGAGCAGTTCTTC.

The chain carries TRBV28 and TRBJ1-2, with a tentative D call TRBD1 (5 bases). In germline, CDR1 is MDHEN, CDR2 SYDVKM. Trimming removed 6 bases at V and 8 bases at J, with 16 bases between. The CDR3 runs 13 residues. The CDR3 DNA follows: TGTGCCAGCAGCTCCTCAGGGCTCGGCGGCTACACCTTC. Its protein product is CASSSSGLGGYTF.

The chain couples TRBV18 to TRBJ1-5, with D possibly being TRBD1 (5 bases). There are 19 residues in the CDR3. V gave up 8 bases and J gave up 4 bases, with 30 bases separating them. Germline V gene lookup returns CDR1 KGHSH and CDR2 LQKENI. CDR3 amino acids: CASGFWWVNGHSRNQPQHF. CDR3 DNA: TGTGCCAGCGGTTTTTGGTGGGTAAATGGACATTCTCGGAATCAGCCCCAGCATTTT.

This chain links TRBV11-2 with TRBJ2-1; no definite D call. The CDR3 is made up of 15 amino acids. The ends were cut back, 1 base at V and 2 bases at J, with 9 bases in the middle. Germline values: CDR1 SGHAT, CDR2 FQNNGV. The CDR3 DNA is TGTGCCAGCAGCTTAGTTCCCCTACCCTACAATGAGCAGTTCTTC. This sequence encodes CASSLVPLPYNEQFF.

V and J are TRBV6-5 and TRBJ2-1; D might be TRBD2 (5 bases). The germline gives CDR1 MNHEY, CDR2 SVGAGI. V dropped 4 bases and J dropped 15 bases, with 13 bases sitting between them. The CDR3 consists of 11 residues. The CDR3 sequence: CASSLDYYPFF. The CDR3 DNA reads as TGTGCCAGCAGTTTAGACTATTACCCGTTCTTC.

This chain joins TRBV15 and TRBJ1-6, with 8 nucleotides matching TRBD1. The germline V gene has CDR1 LNHNV and CDR2 YYDKDF (reference sequence). The junction had 6 bases not matched to a gene; V was cut back by 1 base and J by 10 bases. This CDR3 contains 15 residues. This CDR3 is CATSRVAGGLSPLHF. CDR3 coding DNA: TGTGCCACCAGCAGAGTGGCAGGGGGCCTCTCACCCCTCCACTTT. The whole variable domain, filled in from reference TRBV15 and TRBJ1-6, reads DAMVIQNPRYQVTQFGKPVTLSCSQTLNHNVMYWYQQKSSQAPKLLFHYYDKDFNNEADTPDNFQSRRPNTSFCFLDIRSPGLGDTAMYLCATSRVAGGLSPLHFGNGTRLTVT.

The CDR3 loop is CAISSTGKRPPQHF. The CDR3 DNA sequence: TGTGCCATCAGTAGCACAGGGAAAAGGCCGCCCCAGCATTTT. The rearrangement uses TRBV10-3 and TRBJ1-5; D may be TRBD1 (6 bases). Germline-derived CDR1 and CDR2 are ENHRY and SYGVKD. CDR3 length: 14 amino acids. The V end was cut by 5 bases, the J end by 9 bases, with 17 bases between.

The chain employs TRBV29-1 and TRBJ2-5, with a possible D match to TRBD1 (6 bases). Germline V gene sequence: CDR1 SQVTM, CDR2 ANQGSEA. The CDR3 covers 12 residues. Trimming cost V 7 bases and J 1 base, with 10 bases left between them. Here the CDR3 DNA reads TGCAGCGCCCTGGACAGCCAAGAGACCCAGTACTTC. Translation gives CSALDSQETQYF.

The rearrangement links TRBV6-5 to TRBJ1-6; TRBD1 agrees at 7 bases. The trim removed 5 bases at V and 4 bases at J, leaving 2 bases unmatched. CDR3 length equals 14 residues. The germline CDR1 and CDR2 sequences are MNHEY and SVGAGI. The CDR3 sequence is CASSKTGYNSPLHF. CDR3 bases: TGTGCCAGCAGTAAGACAGGGTATAATTCACCCCTCCACTTT.